The next 22 T cell receptor beta chains were all read from a single sample in a study of graft-versus-host responses after intestinal transplantation. Here immunoSEQ multiplex PCR was the method, and the copy in TCRdb shows in-frame clones only, minus some. The data show tens of thousands of clones, 91% seen once. Their antigen targets remain unknown. The sample here was unstimulated CD4+ T cells sorted from spleen or lymph node cells, taken before transplant. These receptors were obtained from a human donor who was the organ donor for an intestinal transplant.

A note on this clone: The junction and the germline gene differ at one end; a read error may be behind it. V and J are TRBV5-4 and TRBJ1-6, with D hard to call. There are 16 residues in the CDR3. CDR1 is SGHNT, CDR2 YYREEE, per germline (reference sequence). The CDR3 loop reads CASSTKPGSFNSPLHF. The CDR3, as DNA: TGTGCCAGCAGCACCAAACCCGGGTCCTTTAATTCACCCCTCCACTTT. The whole variable domain, filled in from reference TRBV5-4 and TRBJ1-6, reads ETGVTQSPTHLIKTRGQQVTLRCSSQSGHNTVSWYQQALGQGPQFIFQYYREEENGRGNFPPRFSGLQFPNYSSELNVNALELDDSALYLCASSTKPGSFNSPLHFGNGTRLTVT.

The chain is built from TRBV5-4 and TRBJ2-7; D gene ambiguous. The CDR3 loop spans 13 amino acids. CDR1 and CDR2 (germline): SGHNT, YYREEE (reference sequence). V lost 2 bases, J lost 7 bases, and 13 bases lay in between. The DNA of the CDR3 is TGTGCCAGCAGCTTTTTTACCACCGGGGAGCAGTACTTC. It specifies CASSFFTTGEQYF.

The V call is TRBV9, the J call TRBJ2-1, with 10 bases identical to TRBD2. This CDR3 region has 15 residues. The V and J ends lost 1 base and 9 bases, in that order; junction bases with no gene match: 7. Germline V lookup: CDR1 SGDLS, CDR2 YYNGEE. The CDR3 coding sequence is TGTGCCAGCAGCGTATTACTAGCGGGGTCCACTGAGCAGTTCTTC. Its protein product is CASSVLLAGSTEQFF.

The chain links TRBV29-1 to TRBJ2-5; 9 positions agree with TRBD1. This CDR3 comprises 13 residues. Germline assignment: CDR1 SQVTM and CDR2 ANQGSEA. J was trimmed by 5 bases and V by 6 bases; bases with no gene match: 7. CDR3 loop: CSVDRGPLETQYF. The CDR3 DNA reads as TGCAGCGTGGACAGGGGCCCCCTGGAGACCCAGTACTTC.

The chain couples TRBV2 to TRBJ2-3; TRBD2 matches at 9 bases. The length of the CDR3 is 14 residues. Trimming removed 6 bases from V and 2 bases from J; junction bases left unmatched: 3. The germline gives CDR1 SNHLY, CDR2 FYNNEI. CDR3 bases: TGTGCCAGCAGATTAGCGGGAGTCACAGATACGCAGTATTTT. The encoded protein is CASRLAGVTDTQYF.

The chain carries TRBV30 and TRBJ1-5; 7 bases are a match to TRBD1. V lost 1 base to trimming and J lost 6 bases; unmatched junction nucleotides: 6. Per the germline V gene, CDR1 is GTSNPN and CDR2 is SVGIG (reference sequence). The CDR3 length is 14 residues. The CDR3 loop reads CAWSAGQRGQPQHF. In DNA form, the CDR3 reads TGTGCCTGGAGTGCGGGACAGAGAGGTCAGCCCCAGCATTTT. The variable domain in full, with the rest retrieved from reference TRBV30 and TRBJ1-5, is SQTIHQWPATLVQPVGSPLSLECTVEGTSNPNLYWYRQAAGRGLQLLFYSVGIGQISSEVPQNLSASRPQDRQFILSSKKLLLSDSGFYLCAWSAGQRGQPQHFGDGTRLSIL.

This sequence joins TRBV5-4 and TRBJ1-6; D remains ambiguous. The CDR3 is 14 amino acids. Germline V CDR1 and CDR2: SGHNT, YYREEE (reference sequence). Trimming cost V 3 bases and J 8 bases, with 12 bases left between them. DNA for the CDR3: TGTGCCAGCAGCTCCAGAGGGCTGGATTCACCCCTCCACTTT. It specifies CASSSRGLDSPLHF.

This chain joins TRBV30 and TRBJ2-3; no definite D call. V was cut by 0 bases and J by 5 bases, with 6 bases left in between. The CDR3 is 12 residues long. CDR1 GTSNPN and CDR2 SVGIG come from the germline V gene (reference sequence). The CDR3 reads CAWSVRVDTQYF. CDR3 sequence (DNA): TGTGCCTGGAGTGTACGGGTAGATACGCAGTATTTT.

CDR3 nucleotides: TGTGCCAGCAGCTTACAGGGAGGAACAAATAATTCACCCCTCCACTTT. As protein: CASSLQGGTNNSPLHF. The V and J genes are TRBV7-2 and TRBJ1-6, with D possibly being TRBD1 (5 bases). Germline assignment: CDR1 SGHTA and CDR2 FQGNSA. V lost 2 bases and J 5 bases, leaving 13 bases between the germline ends. The CDR3 length is 16 residues.

The chain couples TRBV4-1 to TRBJ2-1; 7 bases fit TRBD2. Germline V CDR1 and CDR2: MGHRA, YSYEKL. V lost 0 bases, J lost 5 bases, and 10 bases stayed unmatched. The CDR3 totals 17 residues. Here the CDR3 reads CASSQDPGTTDDNEQFF. The CDR3 DNA is TGCGCCAGCAGCCAAGACCCAGGGACTACCGACGACAATGAGCAGTTCTTC.

V and J are TRBV10-3 and TRBJ2-3; 9 bases map to TRBD2. Per the germline V gene, CDR1 is ENHRY and CDR2 is SYGVKD. The ends lost 7 bases at V and 3 bases at J; junction bases unmatched: 5. The CDR3 length is 14 residues. In nucleotides, the CDR3 is TGTGCCATCACTAAGACTAGCGGTACAGATACGCAGTATTTT. Translating it yields CAITKTSGTDTQYF.

The chain combines TRBV6-5 with TRBJ2-7; possible D gene TRBD2, 6 bases. CDR3 length: 14 residues. V lost 0 bases to trimming and J lost 3 bases, with 9 bases between them. Germline CDR1 is MNHEY and CDR2 is SVGAGI. The CDR3 DNA sequence: TGTGCCAGCAGTTACTCCGGGGGAGGCTACGAGCAGTACTTC. Translated: CASSYSGGGYEQYF.

This CDR3 is CASSFQEGYGYTF. As DNA, the CDR3 is TGTGCCAGCAGTTTCCAGGAGGGCTATGGCTACACCTTC. The gene calls are TRBV27 and TRBJ1-2; D remains unclear. Germline V gives CDR1 MNHEY, CDR2 SMNVEV (reference sequence). This CDR3 has 13 residues. V was cut by 3 bases and J by 4 bases, with 9 bases left in between.

The chain joins TRBV28 to TRBJ1-2, with unresolved D. CDR3 length: 13 amino acids. V dropped 3 bases and J dropped 0 bases, with 5 bases sitting between them. The germline V gene encodes CDR1 MDHEN and CDR2 SYDVKM. The CDR3, as DNA: TGTGCCAGCAGTTTGCGAGCTAACTATGGCTACACCTTC. It translates to CASSLRANYGYTF.

This sequence joins TRBV6-1 and TRBJ1-3, with D tentatively TRBD1 (5 bases). The germline V gene encodes CDR1 MNHNS and CDR2 SASEGT. The CDR3 runs 15 residues. The V end lost 5 bases, the J end lost 1 base, and 12 bases lay between the germline ends. The CDR3 bases are TGTGCCAGCAGTCAACTTCAGGGATCTGGAAACACCATATATTTT. The encoded protein is CASSQLQGSGNTIYF.

Turning to this clone: The identical CDR3 is also encoded by other nucleotide sequences in the sample. In DNA, the CDR3 is TGCGCCAGCAGCCCGCGACAGGGTAGCAGCACAGATACGCAGTATTTT. It encodes CASSPRQGSSTDTQYF. This chain joins TRBV5-1 and TRBJ2-3; 7 bases match TRBD1. The CDR3 has 16 residues. The V gene end was trimmed by 4 bases and the J gene end by 0 bases; junction bases not matched to a gene: 8. Germline V lookup: CDR1 SGHRS, CDR2 YFSETQ.

To note about this clone: Additional DNA sequences in this sample encode the identical CDR3. The V gene is TRBV28, the J gene TRBJ2-7, with 8 bases matching TRBD1. J gave up 7 bases and V 2 bases, and 4 bases lay outside the gene matches. The CDR3 loop spans 13 amino acids. Looked up from germline, CDR1 is MDHEN and CDR2 is SYDVKM. The chain's CDR3 is CASSLTQGAEQYF. The DNA of the CDR3 is TGTGCCAGCAGTTTAACCCAGGGGGCAGAGCAGTACTTC.

This chain connects TRBV4-1 to TRBJ2-2; D not resolved. Trimming left V 2 bases short and J 7 bases short, with 14 bases between. The CDR3 covers 15 residues. CDR1 MGHRA and CDR2 YSYEKL come from the germline V gene. Written as DNA, the CDR3 is TGCGCCAGCAGCCAAATTGTCCCCGGTGGCGGGGAGCTGTTTTTT. It yields the protein CASSQIVPGGGELFF.

This chain links TRBV28 with TRBJ2-1; D call uncertain. Trimming removed 6 bases from V and 3 bases from J, with 18 bases in between. Germline V gene lookup returns CDR1 MDHEN and CDR2 SYDVKM. This CDR3 is 16 amino acids long. The CDR3 DNA is TGTGCCAGCAGCTTCGTCGGATCGCTAGACTACAATGAGCAGTTCTTC. This translates into CASSFVGSLDYNEQFF.

The rearrangement joins TRBV5-1 to TRBJ2-7, with TRBD1 as a possible D gene (6 bases). With 1 base removed from V and 2 bases from J, the gap between germline ends came to 22 bases. The germline gives CDR1 SGHRS, CDR2 YFSETQ. CDR3 size: 18 residues. Here the CDR3 reads CASSLYLDSGTKPYEQYF. The CDR3 nucleotides are TGCGCCAGCAGCTTGTACCTGGACTCCGGGACAAAACCCTACGAGCAGTACTTC.

The J gene is TRBJ1-4, the V gene TRBV2; 8 positions agree with TRBD1. Trimming took 3 bases from V and 11 from J; bases not matched to a gene: 5. Per germline, CDR1 SNHLY and CDR2 FYNNEI. The CDR3 has 13 amino acids. CDR3 residues: CASSDETGAKLFF. In nucleotides, the CDR3 is TGTGCCAGCAGTGACGAGACAGGGGCCAAACTGTTTTTT.

This clone was picked up one time. This sequence joins TRBV27 and TRBJ1-1; maybe TRBD1 (5 bases). Trimming removed 6 bases at V and 10 bases at J, with 18 bases between. This CDR3 spans 13 amino acids. Germline-derived CDR1 and CDR2 are MNHEY and SMNVEV (reference sequence). The CDR3 reads CASRGRLNTPAFF. In nucleotides, the CDR3 is TGTGCCAGCAGGGGGCGTTTGAACACTCCAGCTTTCTTT.